This TCR beta chain was found in a study of blood T cell repertoires in COVID-19. Study background: From the United States, Italy and Spain came samples of acute and convalescent COVID-19. T cells, B-cell-depleted T cells, or PBMCs provided the cDNA or gDNA that served as material.

Study processing details: Reference gene primer amplification yielded estimated nucleated cell counts. Assay: immunoSEQ multiplex PCR; the TCRdb copy retains only in-frame clones and omits some. That table is the source of V, J and clone size, and D and trimming were worked out from the DNA. The profile shows 25,000 to 30,000 clones, approximately 84% of them singletons. The CDR3 runs 13 residues. Germline CDR1 and CDR2: MDHEN and SYDVKM. The V and J ends lost 4 bases and 2 bases respectively, with 7 bases between them. This clonotype originated in a man between 45 and 60 years old with active or convalescent COVID-19. This chain joins TRBV28 and TRBJ2-3; the D is unclear. Sequencing input: peripheral blood. The CDR3 DNA sequence: TGTGCCAGCAGTTCTACAGACACAGATACGCAGTATTTT. It codes for CASSSTDTDTQYF.